This paragraph reports one TCR beta chain. Its cognate antigen is unknown. The source of the sample is a study of Ad26.COV2.S vaccination and SARS-CoV-2 variants. Study overall: The trial was COV1001 and the donor's arm was Ad26.COV2.S. Donor got 5x10^10 or 1x10^11 viral particles of Ad26.COV2.S.

The CDR3 has 16 amino acids. J gave up 1 base and V 3 bases, and 8 bases lay outside the gene matches. CDR1 SGHDT and CDR2 YYEEEE come from the germline V gene. Study outcomes and limitations: Reportedly, after vaccination the spike-specific CD8+ and CD4+ T cell responses displayed substantial breadth.

The treatment is: some 20 received Ad26.COV2.S at low or high dose, single or two shots; several received placebo; per-sample allocation not given. Sampling was performed 63 days after the first vaccine or placebo injection. In Boston, the donor was an adult between 18-55 years of age. Profiled with immunoSEQ multiplex PCR; TCRdb holds only in-frame clones, not every one. The sample includes fewer than 900,000 clones, around 90% of them seen just once. This chain connects TRBV5-6 to TRBJ1-1; 8 nucleotides line up with TRBD1. This specimen was peripheral blood, taken in a trial of Ad26.COV2.S vaccine versus placebo. The receptor comes from a person aged 18-65 years who received the Ad26.COV2.S COVID-19 vaccine or a placebo. The CDR3 sequence: CASSSQGAQGNTEAFF. Here the CDR3 DNA reads TGTGCCAGCAGCTCCCAGGGGGCACAAGGGAACACTGAAGCTTTCTTT.